The entry that follows covers one T cell receptor (beta chain) sequence. What antigen it recognizes has not been identified. One base away there is no much larger clone; base qualities are not given. The junction shows trimming of 6 bases on V and 11 bases on J, plus 13 bases between the germline ends. Measured from the cysteine to the phenylalanine, the CDR3 is 11 residues long. Only CDR3 DNA remains: 33 bases, in frame from the first base. CDR1 and CDR2 are drawn from the germline V gene: MDHEN, SYDVKM. TCR cDNA was synthesized by 5'RACE template switching, through which a universal primer site and unique molecular identifiers were introduced. Priming for cDNA synthesis came from both the TCR alpha and TCR beta constant segments. Library amplification involved two PCR steps, and the second step added sample barcodes and sequencing adapters. Sequencing of the libraries was done on either Illumina HiSeq 2500 (2x100 bp) or NovaSeq (2x150 bp). As for the original processing: MIGEC was used to demultiplex reads and collapse the reads into UMI consensus sequences, and MiXCR was used for V(D)J alignment. Using edgeR on replicate PBMC samples, clonotypes were called vaccine-responding if FDR was below 0.01 and the log2 fold change was above 5 up to day 15. Each bulk clonotype was labeled CD4 or CD8 based on which sequenced repertoire, CD4 or CD8, contained the clonotype at higher abundance. TCRdb itself trimmed the public reads at Q25 with fastp, ran MiXCR and retained productive beta chains. Entries that share a CDR3 protein sequence are merged under the most common genes and DNA. TCRdb's processing, not the authors', yielded these V and J calls. This sample is represented by 320,000 or so distinct CDR3 sequences; approximately 8% of them were singletons. The leading ten clones occupy roughly a sixth of the sample.

This record belongs to a study of T cells after yellow fever vaccination (dated by TCRdb to about 2019). General notes on the study: Libraries from fractions with low cell numbers were prepared with the SMART-Seq v4 Ultra Low Input RNA kit. Blood samples were taken at several timepoints before and after primary and secondary immunization, and bulk PBMC replicates and cell subsets were isolated. The cohort comprised two healthy male donors, one aged 18 to 30 and one aged 30 to 40 years. Bulk TCR alpha and beta repertoires were sequenced longitudinally to track T-cell clones before and after primary and booster YFV17D yellow fever vaccination. Overall study outcomes, separate from this receptor: Because the study included only a couple of donors, the extent to which the findings can be generalized is limited. The secondary T-cell response was weaker than the primary response but faster, peaking on day 5 instead of day 15. A small share of clonotypes occurred in both CD4 and CD8 compartments, likely arising from convergent recombination. Computational filtering was required because FACS-sorted repertoires could contain abundant contaminating clonotypes from the bulk population. After the booster, most of the clones that had expanded following primary vaccination were detected again (almost 98% of CD4 and around 88% of CD8), which suggests that memory was broadly maintained.

The intended sense of this specimen's treatment or condition label: live attenuated yellow fever vaccine strain. At each blood-draw timepoint, two biological replicates of bulk PBMCs were obtained. A standard Ficoll-Paque protocol was used to isolate PBMCs from peripheral blood. RNA was extracted with TriZol from bulk PBMCs, CD4 and CD8 fractions, and dextramer-positive and dextramer-negative fractions. This sample comprised PBMCs, obtained about 49 days after the first yellow fever vaccination. The sequence links TRBV28 to TRBJ1-1, with the D gene uncertain. This receptor was identified in a man aged 18 to 30 who received the YFV17D yellow fever vaccine. The DNA sequence reads TGTGCCAGCAGCTCAAATACGCCTGCTTTCTTT. It encodes CASSSNTPAFF.